The clone carrying this T cell receptor (beta chain) has at least ten counts. This specimen comes from a study of T cells in Graves' hyperthyroidism and ophthalmopathy. Authors of the study amplified TCR beta CDR3 regions from RNA transcripts. First-round RT-PCR with HTBI primers amplified the TCR CDR3 region. TCRdb re-called the multiplex PCR reads through MiXCR, storing one row per CDR3 protein. The data show some 720,000 distinct CDR3 sequences, about 17% seen once. Looked up from germline, CDR1 is MDHEN and CDR2 is SYDVKM. V lost 7 bases, J lost 2 bases, and 6 bases stayed unmatched. This CDR3 is 14 amino acids long.

The origin of this receptor is a man aged 18 to 30 with Graves' hyperthyroidism. Sequenced input: blood. The chain joins TRBV28 to TRBJ2-3, with TRBD2 matching over 7 bases. The CDR3 nucleotides are TGTGCCAGCAAGACTAGCACCTACACAGATACGCAGTATTTT. Encoded protein: CASKTSTYTDTQYF. The variable domain in full, with the rest retrieved from reference TRBV28 and TRBJ2-3, is DVKVTQSSRYLVKRTGEKVFLECVQDMDHENMFWYRQDPGLGLRLIYFSYDVKMKEKGDIPEGYSVSREKKERFSLILESASTNQTSMYLCASKTSTYTDTQYFGPGTRLTVL.